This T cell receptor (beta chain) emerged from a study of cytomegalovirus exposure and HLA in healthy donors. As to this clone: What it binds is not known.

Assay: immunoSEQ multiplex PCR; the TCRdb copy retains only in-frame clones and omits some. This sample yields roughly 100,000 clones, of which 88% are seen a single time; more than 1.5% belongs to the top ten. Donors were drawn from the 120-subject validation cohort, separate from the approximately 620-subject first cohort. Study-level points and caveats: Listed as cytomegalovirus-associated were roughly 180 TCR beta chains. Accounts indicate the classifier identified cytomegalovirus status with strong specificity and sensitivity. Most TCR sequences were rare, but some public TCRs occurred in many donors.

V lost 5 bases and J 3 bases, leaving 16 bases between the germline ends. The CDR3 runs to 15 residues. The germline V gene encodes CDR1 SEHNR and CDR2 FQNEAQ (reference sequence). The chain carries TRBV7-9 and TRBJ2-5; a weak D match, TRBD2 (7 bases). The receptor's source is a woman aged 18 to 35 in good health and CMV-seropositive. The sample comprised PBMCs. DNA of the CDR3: TGTGCCAGCAGCCCTCGGGGGGCTCCGAAAGAGACCCAGTACTTC. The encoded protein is CASSPRGAPKETQYF.